The rows below give T cell receptor beta chains drawn from one sample of a study of control samples from healthy donors and cancer patients. Generated by immunoSEQ multiplex PCR, the TCRdb table keeps only in-frame clones and is missing some. The sample lists about 180,000 clones, about 90% occurring once. Sequencing was done on a sample of blood. All receptors derive from a woman in her forties or fifties in good health. Each CDR3 is given with its conserved first and last residue. Each record gives: clone size, J gene, V gene, D gene, CDR3 protein, CDR3 DNA. The D gene is left open where the match is weak. Rows may omit the clone size; those that give it use once, few, many or a size class.

NA	TRBJ2-7	TRBV6-5	NA	CASSYMVGSYEQYF	TGTGCCAGCAGTTACATGGTGGGCTCCTACGAGCAGTACTTC
NA	TRBJ1-4	TRBV7-9	TRBD1	CASTTTGGRGHEKLFF	TGTGCCAGCACCACGACGGGGGGCAGGGGGCATGAAAAACTGTTTTTT
NA	TRBJ1-1	TRBV12-3/TRBV12-4	NA	CASSLFGLEAFF	TGTGCCAGCAGTTTATTCGGGCTTGAAGCTTTCTTT
NA	TRBJ1-3	TRBV15	NA	CATSRSDTSGNTIYF	TGTGCCACCAGCAGATCGGACACCTCTGGAAACACCATATATTTT
NA	TRBJ1-4	TRBV5-1	NA	CASSLGRSTSEKLFF	TGCGCCAGCAGCTTGGGCCGGTCAACTAGTGAAAAACTGTTTTTT
NA	TRBJ2-7	TRBV27	NA	CASGRQGGEQYF	TGTGCCAGCGGGCGGCAGGGGGGCGAGCAGTACTTC
NA	TRBJ2-7	TRBV11-2	TRBD2	CASSLQSQRGGWKEQYF	TGTGCCAGCAGCTTACAAAGCCAGCGGGGGGGATGGAAGGAGCAGTACTTC
NA	TRBJ2-6	TRBV5-6	NA	CASSFGNPTGANVLTF	TGTGCCAGCAGCTTCGGCAACCCTACCGGGGCCAACGTCCTGACTTTC
NA	TRBJ2-2	TRBV24-1	NA	CATGGTNTGELFF	TGTGCCACCGGCGGGACCAACACCGGGGAGCTGTTTTTT
NA	TRBJ2-1	TRBV19	NA	CASIGVRYEQFF	TGTGCCAGTATAGGCGTGAGGTATGAGCAGTTCTTC
NA	TRBJ1-4	TRBV5-1	NA	CASSRVVDEKLFF	TGCGCCAGCAGCAGGGTGGTAGATGAAAAACTGTTTTTT
NA	TRBJ2-2	TRBV6-2/TRBV6-3	NA	CASSVLGNTGELFF	TGTGCCAGCAGCGTACTAGGTAACACCGGGGAGCTGTTTTTT
once	TRBJ2-5	TRBV6-2/TRBV6-3	TRBD2	CASSYISGRETQYF	TGTGCCAGCAGTTACATCAGCGGGAGAGAGACCCAGTACTTC
NA	TRBJ2-7	TRBV9	NA	CASSVEPSSYEQYF	TGTGCCAGCAGCGTAGAACCCAGCTCCTACGAGCAGTACTTC
NA	TRBJ2-5	TRBV5-1	TRBD1	CASSPHSRTGSETQYF	TGCGCCAGCAGCCCCCACAGTCGGACAGGGTCAGAGACCCAGTACTTC
many	TRBJ2-2	TRBV19	NA	CASRIQQGTGELFF	TGTGCCAGTAGGATTCAGCAAGGAACCGGGGAGCTGTTTTTT
NA	TRBJ1-2	TRBV10-3	NA	CAISEGREYGYTF	TGTGCCATCAGTGAGGGACGGGAGTATGGCTACACCTTC
NA	TRBJ2-2	TRBV24-1	NA	CATLGATGDTGELFF	TGTGCCACGCTCGGCGCAACTGGGGACACCGGGGAGCTGTTTTTT
few	TRBJ2-7	TRBV10-3	NA	CAISESSAGNYEQYF	TGTGCCATCAGTGAGTCTTCTGCGGGGAACTACGAGCAGTACTTC
NA	TRBJ1-1	TRBV11-3	NA	CASSSGGWDEAFF	TGTGCCAGCAGCTCAGGAGGTTGGGATGAAGCTTTCTTT
once	TRBJ2-4	TRBV24-1	TRBD1	CATSDSTGAKNIQYF	TGTGCCACCAGTGATTCGACAGGGGCCAAAAACATTCAGTACTTC
NA	TRBJ1-6	TRBV18	TRBD1	CASSPTGGTNNSPLHF	TGTGCCAGCTCACCGACAGGGGGGACCAATAATTCACCCCTCCACTTT
NA	TRBJ2-1	TRBV9	NA	CASSVSGTTTYNEQFF	TGTGCCAGCAGCGTCTCCGGGACAACGACCTACAATGAGCAGTTCTTC
NA	TRBJ1-6	TRBV7-9	NA	CASSFGQNNSPLHF	TGTGCCAGCAGCTTCGGACAGAATAATTCACCCCTCCACTTT
NA	TRBJ2-3	TRBV28	NA	CASSLSGDFTDTQYF	TGTGCCAGCAGTTTATCGGGGGACTTCACAGATACGCAGTATTTT
once	TRBJ1-2	TRBV5-6	NA	CASSYGLDIGYTF	TGTGCCAGCAGCTACGGGTTGGACATCGGCTACACCTTC
NA	TRBJ1-1	TRBV19	NA	CATQELNTEAFF	TGTGCCACCCAAGAACTGAACACTGAAGCTTTCTTT
NA	TRBJ1-4	TRBV7-2	TRBD1	CASSYLSTGAPPRSGKLFF	TGTGCCAGCAGCTACCTGTCTACAGGGGCGCCTCCCCGGAGTGGGAAACTGTTTTTT
once	TRBJ2-7	TRBV21-1	NA	CASKTLWASGREYF	TGTGCCAGTAAGACTTTATGGGCTAGCGGGAGAGAGTACTTC
NA	TRBJ2-7	TRBV4-2	NA	CASSPMGEIYEQYF	TGTGCCAGCAGCCCAATGGGAGAGATTTACGAGCAGTACTTC
NA	TRBJ1-5	TRBV3-1/TRBV3-2	NA	CASSQNRGSHQPQHF	TGTGCCAGCAGCCAAAATAGGGGGAGCCATCAGCCCCAGCATTTT
once	TRBJ1-2	TRBV4-2	TRBD1	CASSQTGQGRYGYTF	TGTGCCAGCAGCCAAACAGGACAGGGGCGCTATGGCTACACCTTC
NA	TRBJ1-1	TRBV24-1	TRBD1	CATSDARTGDTEAFF	TGTGCCACCAGTGATGCCCGGACAGGGGACACTGAAGCTTTCTTT
NA	TRBJ1-4	TRBV11-2	NA	CASSQWNEKLFF	TGTGCCAGCAGCCAATGGAACGAAAAACTGTTTTTT
NA	TRBJ1-4	TRBV10-1	NA	CASTTKREKLFF	TGCGCCAGCACCACTAAACGGGAAAAACTGTTTTTT
NA	TRBJ2-1	TRBV29-1	NA	CSAPSAGGYNEQFF	TGCAGCGCCCCCTCGGCAGGGGGGTACAATGAGCAGTTCTTC
NA	TRBJ2-7	TRBV30	NA	CAWSVGPSYEQYF	TGTGCCTGGAGTGTAGGCCCGTCCTACGAGCAGTACTTC
NA	TRBJ2-5	TRBV29-1	TRBD1	CSASGTDQETQYF	TGCAGCGCGTCCGGGACAGACCAAGAGACCCAGTACTTC
NA	TRBJ1-2	TRBV27	NA	CASSFDGYTF	TGTGCCAGCAGTTTTGACGGCTACACCTTC
NA	TRBJ2-7	TRBV7-9	NA	CASSLGTGYEQYF	TGTGCCAGCAGCTTAGGAACGGGTTACGAGCAGTACTTC
NA	TRBJ2-1	TRBV29-1	NA	CSVEDSGLGSYNEQFF	TGCAGCGTTGAAGATTCCGGATTGGGTTCATACAATGAGCAGTTCTTC
NA	TRBJ1-4	TRBV5-1	NA	CASSMKQGLTNEKLFF	TGCGCCAGCAGCATGAAACAGGGTCTAACTAATGAAAAACTGTTTTTT
NA	TRBJ2-3	TRBV7-7	NA	CASSLNGHSTDTQYF	TGTGCCAGCAGCTTAAATGGACACAGCACAGATACGCAGTATTTT
NA	TRBJ2-2	TRBV7-9	TRBD1	CASSSDRGVTGELFF	TGTGCCAGCAGCTCTGACAGGGGGGTCACCGGGGAGCTGTTTTTT
NA	TRBJ1-5	TRBV6-6	NA	CASSYAGQTFNQPQHF	TGTGCCAGCAGTTACGCCGGACAGACGTTCAATCAGCCCCAGCATTTT
NA	TRBJ1-4	TRBV29-1	TRBD1	CSASRTGVEKLFF	TGCAGCGCATCCCGGACAGGGGTTGAAAAACTGTTTTTT
NA	TRBJ1-2	TRBV7-2	NA	CASSFQPQATGYGYTF	TGTGCCAGCAGCTTCCAGCCACAGGCAACCGGCTATGGCTACACCTTC
NA	TRBJ2-1	TRBV6-2/TRBV6-3	NA	CASSLLVSYNEQFF	TGTGCCAGCAGTTTGCTAGTCTCCTACAATGAGCAGTTCTTC
NA	TRBJ1-1	TRBV28	NA	CASSPGGGWDTEAFF	TGTGCCAGCAGCCCCGGGGGGGGGTGGGACACTGAAGCTTTCTTT
NA	TRBJ2-7	TRBV29-1	NA	CSVAEGGRYEQYF	TGCAGCGTTGCGGAAGGCGGCCGGTACGAGCAGTACTTC
few	TRBJ2-3	TRBV5-1	TRBD2	CASSRTSGTDTQYF	TGCGCCAGCAGCCGGACTAGCGGCACAGATACGCAGTATTTT
NA	TRBJ1-5	TRBV28	TRBD1	CASSSGQGDNQPQHF	TGTGCCAGCAGTTCGGGACAGGGAGACAATCAGCCCCAGCATTTT
NA	TRBJ1-2	TRBV5-3	TRBD1	CARSKSYRGCNYGYTF	TGTGCCAGAAGCAAGTCTTACAGGGGGTGTAACTATGGCTACACCTTC
once	TRBJ2-2	TRBV4-3	NA	CASSQDGLVTGELFF	TGCGCCAGCAGCCAAGATGGGTTGGTGACCGGGGAGCTGTTTTTT
NA	TRBJ1-6	TRBV11-2	NA	CASSRPRINSPLHF	TGTGCCAGCAGCCGGCCCCGTATTAATTCACCCCTCCACTTT
NA	TRBJ2-1	TRBV7-8	TRBD2	CASSSRTSGTPRFF	TGTGCCAGCAGCTCACGGACTAGCGGAACTCCCCGGTTCTTC
NA	TRBJ2-1	TRBV6-2/TRBV6-3	NA	CASSTAGPKVF	TGTGCCAGCAGTACTGCAGGGCCCAAGGTCTTC
NA	TRBJ2-7	TRBV4-3	NA	CASSQDTYGNYEQYF	TGCGCCAGCAGCCAAGATACATACGGGAACTACGAGCAGTACTTC
NA	TRBJ2-7	TRBV9	NA	CASSAYEQYF	TGTGCCAGCAGCGCCTACGAGCAGTACTTC
NA	TRBJ2-7	TRBV7-9	TRBD2	CASSSRTSGGPSSYEQYF	TGTGCCAGCAGCTCCCGGACTAGCGGGGGCCCGAGCTCCTACGAGCAGTACTTC